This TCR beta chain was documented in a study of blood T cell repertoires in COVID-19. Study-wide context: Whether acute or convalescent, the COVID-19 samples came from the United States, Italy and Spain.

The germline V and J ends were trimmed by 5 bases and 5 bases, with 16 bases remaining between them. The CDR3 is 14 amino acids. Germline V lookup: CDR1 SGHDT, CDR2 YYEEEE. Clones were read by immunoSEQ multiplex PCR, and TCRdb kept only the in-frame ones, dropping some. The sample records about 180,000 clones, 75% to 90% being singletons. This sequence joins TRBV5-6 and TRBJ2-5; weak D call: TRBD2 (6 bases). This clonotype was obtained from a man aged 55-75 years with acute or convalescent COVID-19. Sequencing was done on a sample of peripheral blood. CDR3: CASREGFVMETQYF. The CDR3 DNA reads TGTGCCAGCAGGGAGGGTTTTGTTATGGAGACCCAGTACTTC.